Sequencing of this T cell receptor (beta chain) was carried out in a study of graft-versus-host responses after intestinal transplantation. At the level of the study: Isolated intestinal, liver-intestinal, or multivisceral transplants had been given to the recipients. Study results and caveats: Researchers found GvH clones in recipient marrow, and some showed up first in ileum or blood.

Germline V gene data show CDR1 as SGHVS and CDR2 as FNYEAQ. CDR3 size: 16 residues. The trim removed 5 bases at V and 0 bases at J, leaving 8 bases unmatched. Assay used: immunoSEQ multiplex PCR; TCRdb lists only in-frame clones, some missing. This table has about 25,000 clones, 93% appearing once. A note on this clone: Its antigen remains unidentified.

The chain combines TRBV7-6 with TRBJ1-1; 8 bases fit TRBD1. The sequence was collected from a human patient who received an intestinal transplant, so some T cells may come from the graft donor. The sample was PBMCs, taken 18 days after transplant. The CDR3 loop is CASSLPGQAMNTEAFF. DNA for the CDR3: TGTGCCAGCAGCCTACCGGGACAGGCTATGAACACTGAAGCTTTCTTT.